The source of this T cell receptor beta chain is a study of blood T cell repertoires in COVID-19. Authors' data handling: Amplifying reference gene primers gave estimates of nucleated cell counts. Sequencing was performed with immunoSEQ multiplex PCR; in TCRdb, only in-frame clones are kept and a portion is missing. V and J calls and clone size follow that table, whereas D and trimming were derived from the DNA. Of around 99,000 clones in the sample, 84% were seen once. Sequenced input: peripheral blood. This receptor was obtained from a human donor in a cohort sampled during active COVID-19.

The CDR3 loop is CASSPRVDKNIQYF. The CDR3 DNA reads as TGTGCCAGCTCCCCCAGGGTTGACAAAAACATTCAGTACTTC. J is TRBJ2-4 and V is TRBV6-5, with D possibly being TRBD1 (5 bases). V shed 8 bases and J shed 3 bases, with 14 bases lying between them. The germline CDR1 and CDR2 sequences are MNHEY and SVGAGI. CDR3 length: 14 residues.